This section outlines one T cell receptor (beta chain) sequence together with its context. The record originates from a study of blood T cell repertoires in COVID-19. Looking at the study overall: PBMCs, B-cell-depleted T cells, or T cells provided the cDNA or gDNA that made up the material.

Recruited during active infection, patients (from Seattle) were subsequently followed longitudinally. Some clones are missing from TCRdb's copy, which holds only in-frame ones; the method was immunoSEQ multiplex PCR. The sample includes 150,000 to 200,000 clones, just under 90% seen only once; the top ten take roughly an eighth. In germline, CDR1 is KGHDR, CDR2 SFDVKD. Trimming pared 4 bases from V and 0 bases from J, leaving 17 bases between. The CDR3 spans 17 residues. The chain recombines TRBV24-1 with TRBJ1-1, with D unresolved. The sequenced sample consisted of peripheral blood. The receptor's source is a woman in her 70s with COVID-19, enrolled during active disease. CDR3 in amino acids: CATSENPGTSMNTEAFF. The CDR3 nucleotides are TGTGCCACCAGTGAAAATCCGGGAACTTCCATGAACACTGAAGCTTTCTTT.